This TCR beta chain came from a study of identical twins. The study's findings and limits: Compared with unrelated sharing, twin-shared out-of-frame alpha sequences had more low-probability sequences.

Trimming at V came to 2 bases and at J to 5 bases, leaving 6 bases not matched to a gene. CDR3 length: 14 residues. Looked up from germline, CDR1 is SGHDT and CDR2 is YYEEEE. In regard to this clonotype: Antigen unknown.

TCRdb analysed the 5' RACE reads with MiXCR anew, one entry per CDR3 protein. This table has a few hundred thousand distinct CDR3 sequences, roughly 15% appearing once. The data also belong to a second study, concerning yellow fever vaccine responses in identical twins.

The V call is TRBV5-6, the J call TRBJ2-5, with 7 bases aligning to TRBD1. The TCR was taken from a woman between 18 and 30 years old in good health. Sequenced: CD4+ T cells sorted from blood. The CDR3 DNA follows: TGTGCCAGCAGCTTTGCAGGGGGAAGTGAGACCCAGTACTTC. Amino acid sequence: CASSFAGGSETQYF.